These 16 T cell receptor beta chains share one sample of origin, sequenced in a study of T-cell memory formation after mild COVID-19. Using its own MiXCR run on the 5' RACE reads, TCRdb lists one record per CDR3 protein. This sample has about 470,000 distinct CDR3 sequences, with around a quarter found just once. The source material was PBMCs or a T cell subset sorted from them (not recorded which). The receptors were sampled from an adult woman who had mild COVID-19 (a few samples of this study predate the infection). Cell type and time point are not known.

This rearrangement joins TRBV12-3 or TRBV12-4 to TRBJ2-7; 7 bases are a match to TRBD2. CDR3 length equals 14 residues. Losses at the gene ends were 5 bases for V and 5 bases for J; bases not matched to a gene: 9. CDR3: CASSPSGAGDEQYF. CDR3 coding DNA: TGTGCCAGCAGTCCGAGCGGGGCGGGGGACGAGCAGTACTTC.

In its sample, this clonotype was seen many times. The CDR3 spells CASTRAGTDYGYTF. The CDR3 DNA is TGTGCCAGCACCCGGGCAGGGACGGACTATGGCTACACCTTC. The chain links TRBV7-9 to TRBJ1-2, with D maybe TRBD1 (5 bases). Per germline, CDR1 SEHNR and CDR2 FQNEAQ (reference sequence). Between the trimmed V and J ends, which lost 7 bases and 3 bases, there was a span of 15 bases. This CDR3 is built from 14 residues.

This clonotype was picked up one time. The rearrangement joins TRBV5-1 to TRBJ2-3; 8 positions agree with TRBD1. CDR3 length: 15 residues. Germline-derived CDR1 and CDR2 are SGHRS and YFSETQ. J gave up 1 base and V 7 bases, and 8 bases lay outside the gene matches. In nucleotides, the CDR3 is TGCGCCAGCGGCCAGGGGGCGCAGGGCACAGATACGCAGTATTTT. Residues: CASGQGAQGTDTQYF.

This clonotype occurred a few times. CDR3 bases: TGTGCCAGCAGCCAACGGACAGGGGGATATGGCTACACCTTC. It is translated as CASSQRTGGYGYTF. The chain recombines TRBV3-1 with TRBJ1-2; 10 nucleotides agree with TRBD1. Germline CDR1 is LGHDT and CDR2 is YNNKEL (reference sequence). CDR3 length: 14 residues. V dropped 2 bases and J dropped 5; count of bases not matched to a gene: 2.

This chain connects TRBV6-2 or TRBV6-3 to TRBJ2-2; possibly TRBD1 for D (6 bases). Germline CDR1 and CDR2: MNHEY and SVGEGT. V was cut by 2 bases and J by 9 bases, with 13 bases left in between. The CDR3 is made up of 14 amino acids. The CDR3: CASSYSQGNRELFF. DNA for the CDR3: TGTGCCAGCAGTTACAGCCAGGGGAATAGGGAGCTGTTTTTT.

The V gene is TRBV9, the J gene TRBJ1-1, with D tentatively TRBD1 (5 bases). This CDR3 contains 13 residues. Deletions cut 4 bases from V and 3 bases from J, with 10 bases between. Germline CDR1 reads SGDLS; CDR2 reads YYNGEE. The CDR3 loop is CASSREGDTEAFF. CDR3 nucleotides: TGTGCCAGCAGCAGGGAAGGGGACACTGAAGCTTTCTTT.

This clonotype has more than one count but fewer than ten. The chain recombines TRBV3-1 with TRBJ2-3; 10 bases are shared with TRBD2. CDR3 length: 18 amino acids. V was pared by 4 bases and J by 6 bases, with 16 bases of the junction left unmatched. Germline V gene data show CDR1 as LGHDT and CDR2 as YNNKEL (reference sequence). CDR3 nucleotide sequence: TGTGCCAGCAGCCGGTTGCCTCTAGCGGGAGAGGAATACGATACGCAGTATTTT. Protein sequence: CASSRLPLAGEEYDTQYF.

This clonotype was seen more than once but under ten times. The J gene is TRBJ2-7, the V gene TRBV9; no definite D call. CDR1 is SGDLS and CDR2 is YYNGEE in the germline V gene. V was shortened by 0 bases and J by 5 bases, with 9 bases between the two germline ends. The CDR3 consists of 13 residues. The CDR3 DNA reads TGTGCCAGCAGCGTAGGTTGGGATGACGAGCAGTACTTC. This translates into CASSVGWDDEQYF. The full variable domain, in which reference TRBV9 and TRBJ2-7 provide the parts outside the CDR3, is DSGVTQTPKHLITATGQRVTLRCSPRSGDLSVYWYQQSLDQGLQFLIQYYNGEERAKGNILERFSAQQFPDLHSELNLSSLELGDSALYFCASSVGWDDEQYFGPGTRLTVT.

This clonotype was counted a few times. This rearrangement joins TRBV7-2 to TRBJ2-4, with D maybe TRBD1 (6 bases). Trimming left V 1 base short and J 1 base short, with 20 bases between. Per germline, CDR1 SGHTA and CDR2 FQGNSA. The CDR3 sequence is 19 residues long. This CDR3 is CASSLDPAGVSYAKNIQYF. The CDR3 DNA is TGTGCCAGCAGCTTAGACCCGGCAGGGGTCAGCTATGCCAAAAACATTCAGTACTTC.

The rearrangement links TRBV27 to TRBJ2-7; D is ambiguous. The CDR3 covers 14 residues. V was clipped by 2 bases and J by 6 bases, with 14 bases between them. Germline V gives CDR1 MNHEY, CDR2 SMNVEV (reference sequence). CDR3 in amino acids: CASSLVGYVGEQYF. CDR3 DNA: TGTGCCAGCAGTTTAGTGGGGTATGTCGGCGAGCAGTACTTC.

The chain links TRBV20-1 to TRBJ2-2; D is unclear. V gave up 0 bases and J gave up 2 bases, with 7 bases separating them. Germline CDR1 reads DFQATT; CDR2 reads SNEGSKA (reference sequence). This CDR3 comprises 14 residues. In DNA form, the CDR3 reads TGCAGTGCTAGAGATCTCAGAAACACCGGGGAGCTGTTTTTT. This gives the protein CSARDLRNTGELFF.

The chain employs TRBV12-3 or TRBV12-4 and TRBJ2-3, with D unclear. The CDR3 sequence is 13 residues long. With 3 bases removed from V and 7 bases from J, the gap between germline ends came to 11 bases. Here the CDR3 DNA reads TGTGCCAGCAGTTTGCGCAGTTCAAATACGCAGTATTTT. It encodes CASSLRSSNTQYF.

The J gene is TRBJ2-5, the V gene TRBV5-1; 7 bases fit TRBD1. The CDR3 is made up of 14 amino acids. Germline values: CDR1 SGHRS, CDR2 YFSETQ. Losses at the gene ends were 5 bases for V and 1 base for J; bases not matched to a gene: 5. The CDR3 loop reads CASRIGTAQETQYF. The CDR3 coding sequence is TGCGCCAGCAGGATAGGGACAGCCCAAGAGACCCAGTACTTC. The variable domain in full, with the rest retrieved from reference TRBV5-1 and TRBJ2-5, is KAGVTQTPRYLIKTRGQQVTLSCSPISGHRSVSWYQQTPGQGLQFLFEYFSETQRNKGNFPGRFSGRQFSNSRSEMNVSTLELGDSALYLCASRIGTAQETQYFGPGTRLLVL.

The chain recombines TRBV7-9 with TRBJ2-5; 8 bases line up with TRBD2. Germline trimming cut 4 bases from V and 8 bases from J; bases unmatched to any gene: 9. This CDR3 has 14 amino acids. CDR1 and CDR2 (germline): SEHNR, FQNEAQ (reference sequence). The CDR3 DNA reads as TGTGCCAGCAGCTCCCCGGGGGGGAAGGTTACCCAGTACTTC. Its translation: CASSSPGGKVTQYF. The full variable domain, completed using reference TRBV7-9 and TRBJ2-5, is DTGVSQNPRHKITKRGQNVTFRCDPISEHNRLYWYRQTLGQGPEFLTYFQNEAQLEKSRLLSDRFSAERPKGSFSTLEIQRTEQGDSAMYLCASSSPGGKVTQYFGPGTRLLVL.

The gene calls are TRBV12-3 or TRBV12-4 and TRBJ2-7, with 8 bases matching TRBD2. There are 13 residues in the CDR3. Germline trimming cut 6 bases from V and 7 bases from J; bases unmatched to any gene: 8. CDR3 in DNA: TGTGCCAGCAGCATTAACGGGGGGGGAGAGCAGTACTTC. It is translated as CASSINGGGEQYF.

Only a few counts were recorded for this clonotype. The chain joins TRBV10-3 to TRBJ2-3; TRBD1 matches at 10 bases. V lost 4 bases and J lost 3; bases outside the gene matches: 4. In germline, CDR1 is ENHRY, CDR2 SYGVKD. CDR3 length: 15 residues. The CDR3 is CAISGTGGQTDTQYF. The CDR3 DNA sequence: TGTGCCATCAGTGGGACAGGGGGTCAGACAGATACGCAGTATTTT.